This T cell receptor beta chain was found in a study of CD8 T cells in Susac syndrome. Reverse transcription of roughly 0.5 to 1 ug RNA used random hexamers. TCRdb independently ran MiXCR on the immunoSEQ multiplex PCR reads; one entry per CDR3 protein. The sample carries some 160,000 distinct CDR3 sequences, 94% recorded once. The patients with Susac syndrome were individuals who fulfilled the recently defined diagnostic criteria for disease that was either definite or probable. TEMRA cells were FACS-enriched, while CD8+ and CD4+ T cells were negatively isolated. Trimming pared 1 base from V and 1 base from J, leaving 7 bases between. The CDR3 length is 15 residues. Germline CDR1 reads LGHNA; CDR2 reads YSLEER.

The source is a human donor with Susac syndrome. The chain combines TRBV4-3 with TRBJ1-4; D remains unclear. The sequencing sample was made of CD4+ T cells from PBMCs. This chain's CDR3 is CASSQGRRTNEKLFF. DNA for the CDR3: TGCGCCAGCAGCCAAGGGAGGAGAACTAATGAAAAACTGTTTTTT.